This entry concerns a single TCR beta chain. A far larger clone is off by one base, so a read error is likely. Genomic DNA provided the template from which TCR beta CDR3 was amplified by two-round multiplex PCR. Primers targeting each individual TRBV and TRBJ gene were applied in first-round PCR. TCRdb recomputed calls from the multiplex PCR reads with MiXCR, one row per CDR3 protein. This sample has 20,000 to 30,000 distinct CDR3 sequences, with about 40% found just once. These data originate in a study of prognosis after radiotherapy for stage I lung cancer. Across the whole study: Roughly 14 of the patients presented with newly diagnosed primary stage I lung tumors; several had oligometastatic NSCLC following surgical resection of the primary tumor. Enrolled patients (over twelve men, more than 5 women) had a median age of roughly 77 years and an age range of roughly 50 to 85 years.

Trimming took 5 bases from V and 7 from J, leaving 12 bases between them. There are 13 residues in the CDR3. Germline V CDR1 and CDR2: MNHEY, SVGEGT. This sequence originates from a donor over 45 with non-small cell lung cancer. Sample: PBMCs, taken before or after stereotactic body radiation therapy (not recorded which). V and J are TRBV6-2 or TRBV6-3 and TRBJ2-1; possible D gene TRBD2, 5 bases. CDR3 residues: CASSGPSWNEQFF. CDR3 nucleotides: TGTGCCAGCAGTGGGCCTAGCTGGAATGAGCAGTTCTTC.